This T cell receptor (beta chain) was sequenced in a study of cytotoxic CD8 clonotypes in ibrutinib-treated CLL. Study-level information: After a median of around six years, 14 patients stayed remitted and some twelve progressed; responses had been partial in approximately 24 and complete in 2.

Regarding this clone: The antigen is unknown.

Trimming cost V 1 base and J 8 bases, with 9 bases left between them. There are 12 residues in the CDR3. Germline V CDR1 and CDR2: SGDLS, YYNGEE. Findings of the study overall: A difference in sampling times existed between sustained-remission and progressing patients. Baseline clonality, above age-matched healthy donor levels, tracked circulating CD8+ T-cell counts. Public clonotypes (which were uncommon) either contracted or remained stable on treatment.

The protocol was immunoSEQ multiplex PCR, while the TCRdb copy is restricted to in-frame clones and leaves out a portion. The data show some 24,000 clones, approximately 72% seen once. Sequences were derived from PBMCs, sampled before ibrutinib treatment. This receptor was taken from a human donor with chronic lymphocytic leukemia. The chain recombines TRBV9 with TRBJ1-1; D possibly corresponds to TRBD1 (5 bases). CDR3 sequence reads: CASSVQGDEAFF. In DNA, the CDR3 is TGTGCCAGCAGCGTACAGGGAGACGAAGCTTTCTTT.